The sample holds a few counts of the clone carrying this TCR beta chain. The entry originates in a study of blood T cell repertoires in COVID-19. The wider study: Researchers got acute and convalescent COVID-19 samples from the United States, Italy and Spain. Sample material is recorded as cDNA or gDNA derived from T cells, B-cell-depleted T cells, or PBMCs.

In the original analysis: Using reference gene primer amplification, nucleated cell counts were estimated. Clones were sequenced by immunoSEQ multiplex PCR, and TCRdb holds only the in-frame ones, with some missing. The V and J calls and the clone size are those of that table, but D and trimming were determined from the DNA. The sample yields roughly 250,000 clones, approximately 86% seen once. V lost 3 bases, J lost 9 bases, and 7 bases stayed unmatched. The germline gives CDR1 SGDLS, CDR2 YYNGEE. The CDR3 length is 15 residues. The clonotype was recovered from a man aged 35 to 55 who had recovered from COVID-19. The chain recombines TRBV9 with TRBJ2-1; 12 bases line up with TRBD2. Sequenced input: peripheral blood. The CDR3 reads CASSGWTSGVGEQFF. CDR3 bases: TGTGCCAGCAGCGGGTGGACTAGCGGGGTAGGTGAGCAGTTCTTC.